This T cell receptor (beta chain) stems from a study of identifying expanded T cells in peripheral blood. General study results and limits: Approximately two-week clone count variance significantly increased as total template count grew. Differentially abundant clones: about 1.3 between replicates, around 17 at about 13 days, around 20 at four.

No infections or other immune events were documented during collection. The V and J ends lost 6 bases and 3 bases respectively, with 11 bases between them. This CDR3 comprises 13 residues. CDR1 is SNHLY and CDR2 is FYNNEI in the germline V gene. Comments on this clone: Its antigen is unidentified.

Method: immunoSEQ multiplex PCR; TCRdb's copy keeps in-frame clones and lacks some. The sample contains approximately 79,000 clones, roughly 88% of which appear only once. The receptor comes from a person between 18 and 75 years old in good health. The sequenced sample was blood. The rearrangement joins TRBV2 to TRBJ1-1; D is unresolved. The CDR3 region has the DNA TGTGCCAGCAGAAAGTCTGGGGACACTGAAGCTTTCTTT. It codes for CASRKSGDTEAFF.